This T cell receptor beta chain was found in a study of beta chain features in type 1 diabetes. Reverse transcribing all isolated RNA meant expressed TCRB transcripts were sequenced. Naive, central memory and regulatory T cell samples produced a mean of about 3.5 million reads. Sequencing was performed with immunoSEQ multiplex PCR; in TCRdb, only in-frame clones are kept and a portion is missing. This table has under 400,000 clones, around 12% appearing once. Central memory, naive, regulatory and stem cell-like memory CD4+ cells were sorted by CD45RO/CCR7/CD25/CD127/CD95/CD27. Notes on the study in general: Cells with high TCR expression could be over-represented by cDNA sequencing. TCRB CDR3s from Type 1 diabetes patients were moderately but significantly shorter in all four CD4+ subsets.

Per the germline V gene, CDR1 is GTSNPN and CDR2 is SVGIG (reference sequence). The germline V and J ends were trimmed by 0 bases and 2 bases, with 14 bases remaining between them. The CDR3 contains 16 residues. Points on this clone: No antigen is known for it.

Sequencing was carried out using naive CD4+ T cells from blood. This clonotype originated in a woman aged 18-35 years with type 1 diabetes. This chain joins TRBV30 and TRBJ1-3; D gene unclear. This CDR3 reads CAWSVRGLGPGNTIYF. DNA for the CDR3: TGTGCCTGGAGTGTACGCGGACTAGGGCCTGGAAACACCATATATTTT.